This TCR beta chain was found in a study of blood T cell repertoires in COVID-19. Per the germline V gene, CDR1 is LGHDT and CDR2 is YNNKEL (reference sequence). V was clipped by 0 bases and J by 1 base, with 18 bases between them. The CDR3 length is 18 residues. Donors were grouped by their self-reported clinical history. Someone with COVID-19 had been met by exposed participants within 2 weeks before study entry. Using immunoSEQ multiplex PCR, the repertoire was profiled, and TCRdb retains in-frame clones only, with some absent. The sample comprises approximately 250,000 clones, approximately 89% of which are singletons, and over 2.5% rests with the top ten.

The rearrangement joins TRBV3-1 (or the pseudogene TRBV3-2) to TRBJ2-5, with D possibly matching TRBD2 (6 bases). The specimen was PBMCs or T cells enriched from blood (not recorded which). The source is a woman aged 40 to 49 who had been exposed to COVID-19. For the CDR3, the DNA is TGTGCCAGCAGCCAAGATACGGTGGGTCGGGGGTTCCAAGAGACCCAGTACTTC. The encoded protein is CASSQDTVGRGFQETQYF.